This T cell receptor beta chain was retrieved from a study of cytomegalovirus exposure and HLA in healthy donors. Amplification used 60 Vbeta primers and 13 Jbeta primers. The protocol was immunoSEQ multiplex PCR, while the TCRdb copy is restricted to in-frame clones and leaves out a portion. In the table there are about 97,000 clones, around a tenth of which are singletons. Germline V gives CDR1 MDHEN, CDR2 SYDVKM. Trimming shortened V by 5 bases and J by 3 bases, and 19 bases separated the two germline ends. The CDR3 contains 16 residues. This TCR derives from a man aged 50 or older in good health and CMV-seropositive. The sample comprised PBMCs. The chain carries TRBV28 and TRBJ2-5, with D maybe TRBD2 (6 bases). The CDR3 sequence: CASSPAGMGRKETQYF. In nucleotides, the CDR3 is TGTGCCAGCAGTCCCGCGGGGATGGGGCGCAAAGAGACCCAGTACTTC.